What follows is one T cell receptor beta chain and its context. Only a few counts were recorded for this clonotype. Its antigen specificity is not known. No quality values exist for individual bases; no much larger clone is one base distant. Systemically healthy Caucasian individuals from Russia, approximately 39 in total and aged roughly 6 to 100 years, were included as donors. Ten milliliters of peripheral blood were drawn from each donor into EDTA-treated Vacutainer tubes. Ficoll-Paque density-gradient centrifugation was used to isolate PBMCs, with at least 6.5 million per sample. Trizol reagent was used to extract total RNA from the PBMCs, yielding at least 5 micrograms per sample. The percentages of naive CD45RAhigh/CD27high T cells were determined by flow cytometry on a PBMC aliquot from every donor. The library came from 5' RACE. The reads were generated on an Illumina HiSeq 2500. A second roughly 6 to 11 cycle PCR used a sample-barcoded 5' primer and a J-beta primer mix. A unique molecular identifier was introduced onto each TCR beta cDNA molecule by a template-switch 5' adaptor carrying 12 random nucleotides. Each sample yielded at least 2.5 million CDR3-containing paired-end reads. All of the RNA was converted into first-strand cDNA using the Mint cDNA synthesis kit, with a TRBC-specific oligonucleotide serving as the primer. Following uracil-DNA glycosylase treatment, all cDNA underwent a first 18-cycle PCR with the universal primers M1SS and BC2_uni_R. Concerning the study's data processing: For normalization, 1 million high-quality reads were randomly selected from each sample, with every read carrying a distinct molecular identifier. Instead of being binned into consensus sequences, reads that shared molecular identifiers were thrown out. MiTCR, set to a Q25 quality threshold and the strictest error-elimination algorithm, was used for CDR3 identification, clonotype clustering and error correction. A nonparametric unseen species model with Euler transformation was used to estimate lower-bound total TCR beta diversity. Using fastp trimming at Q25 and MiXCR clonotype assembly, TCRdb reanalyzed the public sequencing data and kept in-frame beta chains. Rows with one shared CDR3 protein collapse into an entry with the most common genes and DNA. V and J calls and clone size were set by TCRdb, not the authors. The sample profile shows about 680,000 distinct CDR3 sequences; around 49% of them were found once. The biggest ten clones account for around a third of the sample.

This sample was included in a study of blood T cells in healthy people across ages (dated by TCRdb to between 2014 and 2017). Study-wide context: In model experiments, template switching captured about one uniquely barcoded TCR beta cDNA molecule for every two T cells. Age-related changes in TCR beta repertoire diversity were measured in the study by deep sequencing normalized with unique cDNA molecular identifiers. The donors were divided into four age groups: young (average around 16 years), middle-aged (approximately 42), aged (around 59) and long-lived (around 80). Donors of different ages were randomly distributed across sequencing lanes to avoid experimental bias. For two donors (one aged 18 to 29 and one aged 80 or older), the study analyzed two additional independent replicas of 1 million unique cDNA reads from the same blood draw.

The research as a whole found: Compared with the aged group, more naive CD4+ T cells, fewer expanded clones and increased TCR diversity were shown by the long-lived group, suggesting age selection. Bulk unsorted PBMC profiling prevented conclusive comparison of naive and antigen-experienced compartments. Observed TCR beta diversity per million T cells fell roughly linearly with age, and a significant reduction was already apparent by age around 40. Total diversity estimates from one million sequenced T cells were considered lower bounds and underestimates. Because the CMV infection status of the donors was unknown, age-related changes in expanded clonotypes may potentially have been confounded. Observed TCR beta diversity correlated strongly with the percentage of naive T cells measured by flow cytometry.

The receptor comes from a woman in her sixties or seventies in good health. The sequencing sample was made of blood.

The CDR3 sequence is CASSLRPSGRETDTQYF. The sequenced DNA is TGTGCCAGCAGCTTAAGGCCTAGCGGGAGGGAAACAGATACGCAGTATTTT. Recombination linked TRBV7-2 to TRBJ2-3, and 12 bases in between align with TRBD2. The germline V gene encodes CDR1 SGHTA and CDR2 FQGNSA. V lost 2 bases and J lost 3 bases, and the count of bases not matched to a germline gene is 6. The cysteine opens and the phenylalanine closes a CDR3 of 17 amino acids. The sequence is cut down to CDR3 DNA, 51 bases in frame from base 1.